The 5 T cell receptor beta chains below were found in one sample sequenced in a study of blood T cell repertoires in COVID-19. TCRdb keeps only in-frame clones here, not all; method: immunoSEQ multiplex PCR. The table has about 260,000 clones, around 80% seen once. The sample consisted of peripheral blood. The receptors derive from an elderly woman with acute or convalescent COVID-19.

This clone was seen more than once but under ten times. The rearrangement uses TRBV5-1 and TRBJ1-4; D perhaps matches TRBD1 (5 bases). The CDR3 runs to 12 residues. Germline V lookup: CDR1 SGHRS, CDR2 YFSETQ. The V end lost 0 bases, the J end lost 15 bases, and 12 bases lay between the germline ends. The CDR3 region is CASSLADGALFF. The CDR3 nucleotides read TGCGCCAGCAGCTTGGCCGATGGGGCCTTGTTTTTT.

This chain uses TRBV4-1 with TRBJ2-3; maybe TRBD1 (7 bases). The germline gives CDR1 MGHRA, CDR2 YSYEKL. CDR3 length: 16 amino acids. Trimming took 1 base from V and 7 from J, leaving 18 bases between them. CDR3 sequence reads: CASSQGRTGGMYTQYF. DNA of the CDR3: TGCGCCAGCAGCCAAGGCCGGACAGGAGGGATGTATACGCAGTATTTT.

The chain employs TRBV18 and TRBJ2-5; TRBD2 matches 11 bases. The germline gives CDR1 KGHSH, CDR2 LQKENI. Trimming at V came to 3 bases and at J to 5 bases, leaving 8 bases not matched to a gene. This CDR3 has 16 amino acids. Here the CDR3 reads CASSPPRLAGTETQYF. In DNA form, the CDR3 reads TGTGCCAGCTCACCGCCACGACTAGCGGGAACGGAGACCCAGTACTTC.

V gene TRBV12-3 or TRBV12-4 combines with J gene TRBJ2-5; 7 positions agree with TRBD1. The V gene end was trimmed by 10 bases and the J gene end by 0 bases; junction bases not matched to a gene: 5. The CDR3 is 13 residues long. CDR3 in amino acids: CATRDRNQETQYF. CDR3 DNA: TGTGCCACCCGGGACAGAAACCAAGAGACCCAGTACTTC.

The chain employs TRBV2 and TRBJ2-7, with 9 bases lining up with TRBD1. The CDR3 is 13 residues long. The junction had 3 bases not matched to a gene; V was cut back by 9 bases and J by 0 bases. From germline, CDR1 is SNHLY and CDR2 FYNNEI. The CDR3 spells CASLQGASYEQYF. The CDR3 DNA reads TGTGCCAGTCTACAGGGGGCCTCCTACGAGCAGTACTTC.